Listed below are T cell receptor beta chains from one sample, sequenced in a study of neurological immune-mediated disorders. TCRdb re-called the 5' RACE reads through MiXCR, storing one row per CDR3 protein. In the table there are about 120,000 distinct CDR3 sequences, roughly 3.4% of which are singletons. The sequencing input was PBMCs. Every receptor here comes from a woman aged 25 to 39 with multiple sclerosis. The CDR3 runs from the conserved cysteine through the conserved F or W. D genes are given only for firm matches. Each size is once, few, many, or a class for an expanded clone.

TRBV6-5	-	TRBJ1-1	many	TGTGCCAGCAGGAGCGGCGCGGGGAAGAACACTGAAGCTTTCTTT	CASRSGAGKNTEAFF
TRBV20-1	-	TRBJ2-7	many	TGCAGTGCTACCGGGACGGTCTACGAGCAGTACTTC	CSATGTVYEQYF
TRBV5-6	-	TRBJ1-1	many	TGTGCCAGCAGCTTGGGGATTCGAAACACTGAAGCTTTCTTT	CASSLGIRNTEAFF
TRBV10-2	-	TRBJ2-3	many	TGCGCCAGCGTTCACATTAGCACAGATACGCAGTATTTT	CASVHISTDTQYF
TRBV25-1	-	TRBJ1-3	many	TGTGCCAGCAGGATCGACAGAACTGGAAACACCATATATTTT	CASRIDRTGNTIYF
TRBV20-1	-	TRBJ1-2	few	TGCAGTGCTAGGGCCCTTGCGGGGGTAGGGGCCTATGGCTACACCTTC	CSARALAGVGAYGYTF
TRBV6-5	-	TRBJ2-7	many	TGTGCCAGCAGTACCGGGGACTACGAGCAGTACTTC	CASSTGDYEQYF
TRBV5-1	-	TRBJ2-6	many	TGCGCCAGCAGCTTGCGGGGTGGGGCCTCTGGGGCCAACGTCCTGACTTTC	CASSLRGGASGANVLTF
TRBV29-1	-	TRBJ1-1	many	TGCAGCGGGTCCCAGGGGCACACTGAAGCTTTCTTT	CSGSQGHTEAFF
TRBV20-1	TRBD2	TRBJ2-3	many	TGCAGTGCTCGGACTAGCGGCACAGATACGCAGTATTTT	CSARTSGTDTQYF
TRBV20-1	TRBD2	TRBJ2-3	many	TGCAGTGCTACCGCCTACTATAGCGGGTACACAGATACGCAGTATTTT	CSATAYYSGYTDTQYF
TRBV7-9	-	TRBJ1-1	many	TGTGCCAGCACAGCGGCGGGGAACACTGAAGCTTTCTTT	CASTAAGNTEAFF
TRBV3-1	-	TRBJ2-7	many	TGTGCCAGCAGCCAAGTCCAGAGGGCCGGCGAGCAGTACTTC	CASSQVQRAGEQYF
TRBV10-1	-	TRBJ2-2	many	TGCGCCAGCAGTGCGACAGGAAGGACCGGGGAGCTGTTTTTT	CASSATGRTGELFF
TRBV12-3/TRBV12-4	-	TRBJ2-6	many	TGTGCCAGCAGGCCTTCTGGGGGAAAAGTAGCTGGGGCCAACGTCCTGACTTTC	CASRPSGGKVAGANVLTF